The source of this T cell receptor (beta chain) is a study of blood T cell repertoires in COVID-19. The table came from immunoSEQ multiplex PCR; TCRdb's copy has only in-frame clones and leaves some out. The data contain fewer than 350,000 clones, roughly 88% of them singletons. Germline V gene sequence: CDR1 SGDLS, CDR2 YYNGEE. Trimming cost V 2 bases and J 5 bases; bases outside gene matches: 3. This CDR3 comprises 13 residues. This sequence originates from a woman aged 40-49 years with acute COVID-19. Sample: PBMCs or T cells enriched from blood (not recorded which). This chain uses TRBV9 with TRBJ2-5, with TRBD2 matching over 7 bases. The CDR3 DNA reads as TGTGCCAGCAGCGTGACTAGCACTGAGACCCAGTACTTC. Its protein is CASSVTSTETQYF.